This T cell receptor beta chain was identified during a study of OX40 agonist ivuxolimab in advanced cancers. Study-wide points: No determination was made of the antigen specificity of the expanded peripheral T cells. Fewer expanded clones were found on average in CD4+ than in CD8+ T cells.

CDR1 is SGHTA and CDR2 is FQGTGA in the germline V gene. This CDR3 region has 15 residues. With 5 bases removed from V and 8 bases from J, the gap between germline ends came to 19 bases. On this clone: What it binds is unknown.

Autoimmune disease history or systemic immunosuppression led to patients being barred. Generated by immunoSEQ multiplex PCR, the TCRdb table keeps only in-frame clones and is missing some. The sample lists 25,000 to 35,000 clones, roughly 85% occurring once. The clonotype originates from an adult with an advanced solid tumor such as melanoma, head and neck, liver or kidney cancer. Sequencing used CD4+ or CD8+ T cells sorted from blood, obtained in a trial of the OX40 agonist ivuxolimab. The chain has TRBV7-3 and TRBJ2-4; maybe TRBD1 (6 bases). CDR3 loop: CASSKSGVLADIQYF. CDR3 coding DNA: TGTGCCAGCAGCAAATCAGGGGTTCTGGCGGACATTCAGTACTTC. Full variable domain (outside the CDR3, taken from reference TRBV7-3 and TRBJ2-4): GAGVSQTPSNKVTEKGKYVELRCDPISGHTALYWYRQSLGQGPEFLIYFQGTGAADDSGLPNDRFFAVRPEGSVSTLKIQRTERGDSAVYLCASSKSGVLADIQYFGAGTRLSVL.